This TCR beta chain is drawn from a study of T cell responses to AZD1222 COVID-19 vaccine. Whole-study results and caveats: Repertoires were obtained only post-peak T cell response. Baseline serology detected seropositivity in only six or seven AZD1222 recipients.

Details on this clone: Its antigen remains unknown.

Clones were read by immunoSEQ multiplex PCR, and TCRdb kept only the in-frame ones, dropping some. Of about 130,000 clones in the sample, 80% to 90% are singletons; the top ten hold 7.6%. The specimen comprised peripheral blood, sampled on day 0 of AZD1222 vaccination. The receptor comes from an adult in good health.

For the CDR3, the DNA is TGCAGCGTGACCCCAGGGGGACAGTACACTGAAGCTTTCTTT. Protein: CSVTPGGQYTEAFF. The chain employs TRBV29-1 and TRBJ1-1; the match to TRBD1 covers 7 bases. With V trimmed by 6 bases and J by 3 bases, 10 bases remained unmatched. This CDR3 spans 14 amino acids. Germline values: CDR1 SQVTM, CDR2 ANQGSEA.